What follows describes a single TCR beta chain. J lost 2 bases, V lost 2 bases, and 5 bases had no gene match. Germline V gene lookup returns CDR1 MNHEY and CDR2 SMNVEV (reference sequence). This CDR3 contains 15 residues. This sample was taken from a study of blood T cell repertoires in COVID-19. Study overall: From the United States, Italy and Spain came samples of acute and convalescent COVID-19. PBMCs, B-cell-depleted T cells, or T cells provided the cDNA or gDNA that made up the material.

In the study's own analysis: Reference gene primer amplification gave nucleated cell count estimates. Sequencing was performed with immunoSEQ multiplex PCR; in TCRdb, only in-frame clones are kept and a portion is missing. From that table come the V and J calls and clone size; the DNA was used to work out D and trimming. In the table there are approximately 25,000 clones, almost 90% of which are singletons. The receptor was isolated from a woman aged 60-70 years with active COVID-19. This rearrangement joins TRBV27 to TRBJ2-7; 8 bases agree with TRBD2. What was sequenced was peripheral blood. CDR3 sequence reads: CASSLVTSGTYEQYF. CDR3 DNA: TGTGCCAGCAGTTTAGTAACTAGCGGCACCTACGAGCAGTACTTC.